The 16 T cell receptor beta chains given below trace back to one sample, sequenced in a study of blood T cells in healthy people across ages. Combining a sample-barcoded 5' primer with a J-beta primer mix, a second PCR ran for about 6 to 11 cycles. Each CDR3 protein is one row after TCRdb ran MiXCR on the 5' RACE reads. This table holds 600,000 or so distinct CDR3 sequences, approximately 21% found once. Sequenced material: blood. These receptors were taken from a man aged 65 to 85 in good health.

The chain combines TRBV7-2 with TRBJ2-7, with unresolved D. Germline V lookup: CDR1 SGHTA, CDR2 FQGNSA. Trimming cost V 1 base and J 2 bases, with 9 bases left between them. The CDR3 totals 14 residues. The CDR3 loop is CASSLDPETYEQYF. In nucleotides, the CDR3 is TGTGCCAGCAGCTTAGATCCGGAGACCTACGAGCAGTACTTC.

V gene TRBV28 combines with J gene TRBJ2-7; D gene ambiguous. The CDR3 has 14 residues. V lost 3 bases and J 7 bases, leaving 16 bases between the germline ends. Germline CDR1 and CDR2: MDHEN and SYDVKM. This chain's CDR3 is CASSFPPISQEQYF. CDR3 nucleotide sequence: TGTGCCAGCAGTTTTCCGCCAATCAGTCAGGAGCAGTACTTC.

The sample holds a few counts of this clonotype. This chain joins TRBV5-1 and TRBJ2-5; 8 positions match TRBD1. The better agreement between TRBJ2-7 and the DNA end casts doubt on the J call. The germline gives CDR1 SGHRS, CDR2 YFSETQ. The CDR3 runs to 14 residues. This CDR3 reads CASSAGQGSYEQYF. Here the CDR3 DNA reads TGCGCCAGCAGCGCCGGACAGGGATCCTACGAGCAGTACTTC.

In its sample, this clonotype was seen a few times. Mismatch with germline at one junction end may stem from a read error. The chain uses TRBV7-7 and TRBJ2-2; D is possibly TRBD1 (6 bases). The CDR3 is 16 residues long. CDR1 is SSHAT, CDR2 FNYEAQ, per germline (reference sequence). The CDR3 sequence is CASSPGTYANTGELFF. The CDR3, as DNA: TGTGCTAGCAGCCCCGGGACATATGCGAACACCGGGGAGCTGTTTTTT.

On this clonotype: A junction boundary mismatches the germline segment, possibly from a read error. This chain joins TRBV27 and TRBJ2-1; D is undetermined. CDR1 is MNHEY, CDR2 SMNVEV, per germline (reference sequence). There are 15 residues in the CDR3. The CDR3 region is CASSSRTRSYNEQFF. Written as DNA, the CDR3 is TGTGCCAGCAGTTCCCGAACCCGCTCCTACAATGAGCAATTCTTC.

This clonotype was seen many times. The chain uses TRBV6-1 and TRBJ2-7; the D is unclear. This CDR3 is built from 13 residues. Deletions cut 3 bases from V and 0 bases from J, with 6 bases between. CDR1 is MNHNS and CDR2 is SASEGT in the germline V gene. The CDR3: CASSEGTSYEQYF. The CDR3 nucleotides are TGTGCCAGCAGTGAGGGCACCTCCTACGAGCAGTACTTC.

This clonotype was counted between two and nine times. The V call is TRBV7-8, the J call TRBJ2-5; 7 bases are a match to TRBD2. V dropped 10 bases and J dropped 2; count of bases not matched to a gene: 4. The length of the CDR3 is 12 residues. Germline V gives CDR1 SGHVS, CDR2 FQNEAQ. The CDR3 here is CAIQRGQETQYF. The CDR3 coding sequence is TGTGCCATCCAGCGGGGACAAGAGACCCAGTACTTC.

The chain couples TRBV5-1 to TRBJ2-2; no reliable D call. The CDR3 totals 15 residues. Trimming took 0 bases from V and 0 from J, leaving 6 bases between them. The germline CDR1 and CDR2 sequences are SGHRS and YFSETQ. The CDR3 bases are TGCGCCAGCAGCTTGGCCCCACCGAACACCGGGGAGCTGTTTTTT. This sequence encodes CASSLAPPNTGELFF. Combining the CDR3 with reference TRBV5-1 and TRBJ2-2 gives the whole variable domain KAGVTQTPRYLIKTRGQQVTLSCSPISGHRSVSWYQQTPGQGLQFLFEYFSETQRNKGNFPGRFSGRQFSNSRSEMNVSTLELGDSALYLCASSLAPPNTGELFFGEGSRLTVL.

This rearrangement joins TRBV29-1 to TRBJ2-1, with 7 bases lining up with TRBD2. Looked up from germline, CDR1 is SQVTM and CDR2 is ANQGSEA. CDR3 size: 11 residues. V trimming: 2 bases; J trimming: 16 bases; junction bases outside the gene matches: 8. The CDR3 reads CSVEIWEGCFF. The CDR3, as DNA: TGCAGCGTTGAAATATGGGAGGGCTGCTTCTTC.

V usage is TRBV6-1 and J usage is TRBJ2-1; 9 nucleotides line up with TRBD2. Germline-derived CDR1 and CDR2 are MNHNS and SASEGT. There are 15 residues in the CDR3. V lost 8 bases, J lost 9 bases, and 14 bases stayed unmatched. The CDR3 loop is CASSGTSHVVGEQFF. The CDR3 DNA sequence: TGTGCCAGCTCCGGGACTAGCCACGTAGTTGGTGAGCAGTTCTTC.

The chain couples TRBV27 to TRBJ2-2; 11 bases fit TRBD2. From germline, CDR1 is MNHEY and CDR2 SMNVEV (reference sequence). The CDR3 contains 17 residues. J was trimmed by 0 bases and V by 6 bases; bases with no gene match: 6. The CDR3 protein is CASSLKGLAANTGELFF. In DNA, the CDR3 is TGTGCCAGCAGCCTAAAGGGACTAGCGGCGAACACCGGGGAGCTGTTTTTT.

The V call is TRBV20-1, the J call TRBJ2-1, with 7 bases identical to TRBD2. Gene TRBJ2-5 matches the end of the DNA better, so the J call may be wrong. The CDR3 extends over 14 amino acids. CDR1 DFQATT and CDR2 SNEGSKA come from the germline V gene (reference sequence). CDR3 amino acids: CSAISGRDIETQYF. The CDR3 DNA is TGCAGTGCCATCTCGGGGAGGGATATAGAGACCCAGTACTTC.

As regards this clonotype: The junction departs from the called germline gene at one end, perhaps through a read error. The CDR3 coding sequence is TGTGCCAGCAGTCTTAAATACAATGAGCAGTCCTTC. Amino acids: CASSLKYNEQSF. V is TRBV7-2 and J is TRBJ2-1; D is unresolved. CDR1 and CDR2 from the germline V gene are SGHTA and FQGNSA. CDR3 length: 12 amino acids.

This chain uses TRBV6-5 with TRBJ2-3, with TRBD2 matching 7 bases. The germline V gene encodes CDR1 MNHEY and CDR2 SVGAGI. The CDR3 length is 16 residues. The J segment lost 0 bases and the V segment lost 2 bases, leaving 5 bases of the junction unmatched. CDR3 nucleotide sequence: TGTGCCAGCAGTTACGCAGCGGGGCTAAGCACAGATACGCAGTATTTT. Its translation is CASSYAAGLSTDTQYF.

This clonotype was observed a handful of times. The chain employs TRBV5-1 and TRBJ2-3, with 9 bases fitting TRBD1. The CDR3 has 16 amino acids. CDR1 is SGHRS and CDR2 is YFSETQ in the germline V gene. Unmatched junction bases numbered 9, after V lost 0 bases and J lost 7 bases. The CDR3 reads CASSLAGQGPRNTQYF. CDR3 bases: TGCGCCAGCAGCTTGGCGGGACAGGGTCCGCGGAATACGCAGTATTTT.

This clonotype has ten or more counts. The chain employs TRBV6-2 or TRBV6-3 and TRBJ2-1, with 9 bases that match TRBD2. The J segment lost 4 bases and the V segment lost 0 bases, leaving 7 bases of the junction unmatched. Germline V gene sequence: CDR1 MNHEY, CDR2 SVGEGT. The CDR3 is 17 amino acids. CDR3: CASSYSPTSGLYNEQFF. The CDR3 bases are TGTGCCAGCAGTTACTCCCCGACTAGCGGCCTTTACAATGAGCAGTTCTTC.